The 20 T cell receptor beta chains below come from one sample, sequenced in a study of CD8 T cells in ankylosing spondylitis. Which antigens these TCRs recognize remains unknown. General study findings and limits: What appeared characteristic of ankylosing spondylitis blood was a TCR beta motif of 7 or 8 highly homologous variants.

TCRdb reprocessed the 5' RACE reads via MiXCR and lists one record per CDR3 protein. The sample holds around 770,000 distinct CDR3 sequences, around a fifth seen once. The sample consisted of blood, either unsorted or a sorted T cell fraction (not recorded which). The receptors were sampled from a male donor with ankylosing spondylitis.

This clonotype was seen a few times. The CDR3 is CASSQGGGFGELFF. Here the CDR3 DNA reads TGCGCCAGCAGCCAGGGTGGGGGCTTCGGGGAGCTGTTTTTT. The chain joins TRBV4-1 to TRBJ2-2, with D possibly TRBD1 on 6 matching bases. Germline assignment: CDR1 MGHRA and CDR2 YSYEKL. The ends were cut back, 3 bases at V and 7 bases at J, with 12 bases in the middle. CDR3 length: 14 residues.

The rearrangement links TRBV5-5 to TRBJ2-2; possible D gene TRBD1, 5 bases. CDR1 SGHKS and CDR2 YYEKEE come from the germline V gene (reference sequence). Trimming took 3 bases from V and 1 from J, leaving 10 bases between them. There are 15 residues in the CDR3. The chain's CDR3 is CASSSTDMNTGELFF. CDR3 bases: TGTGCCAGCAGCTCTACGGACATGAACACCGGGGAGCTGTTTTTT.

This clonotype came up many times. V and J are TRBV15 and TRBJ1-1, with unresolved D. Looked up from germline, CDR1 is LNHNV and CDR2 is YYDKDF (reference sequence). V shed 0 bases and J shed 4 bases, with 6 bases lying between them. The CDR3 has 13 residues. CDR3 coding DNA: TGTGCCACCAGCAGAGATTCCTTCACTGAAGCTTTCTTT. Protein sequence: CATSRDSFTEAFF.

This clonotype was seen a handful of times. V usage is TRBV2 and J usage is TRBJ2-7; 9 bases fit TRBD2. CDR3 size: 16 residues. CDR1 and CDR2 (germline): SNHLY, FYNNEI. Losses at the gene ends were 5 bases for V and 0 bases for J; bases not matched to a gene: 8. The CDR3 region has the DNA TGTGCCAGCAGTTCTGGACTAGCGAGGAGCTCCTACGAGCAGTACTTC. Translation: CASSSGLARSSYEQYF. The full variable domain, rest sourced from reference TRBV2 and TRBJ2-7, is EPEVTQTPSHQVTQMGQEVILRCVPISNHLYFYWYRQILGQKVEFLVSFYNNEISEKSEIFDDQFSVERPDGSNFTLKIRSTKLEDSAMYFCASSSGLARSSYEQYFGPGTRLTVT.

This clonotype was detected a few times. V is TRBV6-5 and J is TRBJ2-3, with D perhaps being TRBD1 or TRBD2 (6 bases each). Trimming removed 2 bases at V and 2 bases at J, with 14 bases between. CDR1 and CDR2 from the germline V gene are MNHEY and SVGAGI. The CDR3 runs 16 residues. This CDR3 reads CASSYQQRGHTDTQYF. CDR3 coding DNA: TGTGCCAGCAGTTACCAACAACGGGGGCACACAGATACGCAGTATTTT.

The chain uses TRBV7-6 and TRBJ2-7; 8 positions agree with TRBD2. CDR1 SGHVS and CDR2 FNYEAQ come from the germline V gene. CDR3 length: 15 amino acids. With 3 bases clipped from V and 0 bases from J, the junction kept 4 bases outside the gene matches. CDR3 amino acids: CASSFTAGDSYEQYF. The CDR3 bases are TGTGCCAGCAGCTTTACAGCGGGGGACTCCTACGAGCAGTACTTC.

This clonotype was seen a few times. CDR3 region: CASSLESSTDTQYF. The CDR3 DNA is TGCGCCAGCAGCTTGGAGTCTAGCACAGATACGCAGTATTTT. The chain links TRBV5-1 to TRBJ2-3, with D hard to call. The CDR3 sequence is 14 residues long. CDR1 is SGHRS and CDR2 is YFSETQ in the germline V gene. Deletions cut 0 bases from V and 0 bases from J, with 5 bases between.

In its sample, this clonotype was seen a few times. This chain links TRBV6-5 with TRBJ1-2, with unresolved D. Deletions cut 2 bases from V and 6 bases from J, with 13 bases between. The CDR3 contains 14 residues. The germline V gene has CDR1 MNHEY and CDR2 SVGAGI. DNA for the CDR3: TGTGCCAGCAGTTACGTAGGCTCGGGTCATGGCTACACCTTC. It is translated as CASSYVGSGHGYTF.

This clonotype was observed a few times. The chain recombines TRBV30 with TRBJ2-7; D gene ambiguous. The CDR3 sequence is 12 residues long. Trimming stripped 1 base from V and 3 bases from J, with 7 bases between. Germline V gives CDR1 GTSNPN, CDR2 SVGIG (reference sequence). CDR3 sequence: CAWSDDRYEQYF. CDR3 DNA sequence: TGTGCCTGGAGTGACGACCGCTACGAGCAGTACTTC.

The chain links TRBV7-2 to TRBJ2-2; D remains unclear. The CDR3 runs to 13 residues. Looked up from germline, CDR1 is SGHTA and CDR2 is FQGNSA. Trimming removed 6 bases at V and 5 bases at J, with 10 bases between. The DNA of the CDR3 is TGTGCCAGCAGTTTGAGGATAACCGGGGAGCTGTTTTTT. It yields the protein CASSLRITGELFF.

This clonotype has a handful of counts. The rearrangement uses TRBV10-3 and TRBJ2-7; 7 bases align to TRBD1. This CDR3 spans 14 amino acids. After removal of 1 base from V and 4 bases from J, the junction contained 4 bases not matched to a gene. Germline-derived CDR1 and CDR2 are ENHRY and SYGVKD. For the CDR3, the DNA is TGTGCCATCAGTGAGTTGGGACAGCCGTACGAGCAGTACTTC. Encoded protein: CAISELGQPYEQYF.

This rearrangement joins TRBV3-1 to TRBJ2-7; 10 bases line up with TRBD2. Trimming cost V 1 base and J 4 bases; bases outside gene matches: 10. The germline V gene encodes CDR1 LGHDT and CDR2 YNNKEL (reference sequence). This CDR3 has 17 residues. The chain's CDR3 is CASSQGWGLAGVYEQYF. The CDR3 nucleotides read TGTGCCAGCAGCCAAGGCTGGGGTCTAGCGGGAGTATACGAGCAGTACTTC.

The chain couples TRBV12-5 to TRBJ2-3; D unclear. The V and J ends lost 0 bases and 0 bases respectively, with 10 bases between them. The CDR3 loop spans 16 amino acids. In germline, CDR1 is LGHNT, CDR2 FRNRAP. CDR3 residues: CASGLVRVISTDTQYF. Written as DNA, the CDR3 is TGTGCTAGTGGTTTGGTACGGGTCATTAGCACAGATACGCAGTATTTT.

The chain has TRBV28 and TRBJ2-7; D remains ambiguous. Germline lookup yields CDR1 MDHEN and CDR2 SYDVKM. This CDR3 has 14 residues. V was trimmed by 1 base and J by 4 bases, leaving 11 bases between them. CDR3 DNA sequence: TGTGCCAGCAGTTTATATGGGGAAGTATACGAGCAGTACTTC. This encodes CASSLYGEVYEQYF.

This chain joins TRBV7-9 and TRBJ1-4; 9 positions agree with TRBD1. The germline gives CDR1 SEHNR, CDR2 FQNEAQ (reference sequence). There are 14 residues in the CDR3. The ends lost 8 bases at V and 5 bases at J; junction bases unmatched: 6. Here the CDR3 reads CASGGTGINEKLFF. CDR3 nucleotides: TGTGCCAGCGGAGGGACAGGGATCAATGAAAAACTGTTTTTT.

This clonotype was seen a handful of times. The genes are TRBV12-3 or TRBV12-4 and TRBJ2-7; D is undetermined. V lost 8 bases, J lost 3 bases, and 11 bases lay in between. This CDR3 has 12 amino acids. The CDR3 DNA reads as TGTGCCAGCGGCGAAAGTTTCTACGAGCAGTACTTC. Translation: CASGESFYEQYF.

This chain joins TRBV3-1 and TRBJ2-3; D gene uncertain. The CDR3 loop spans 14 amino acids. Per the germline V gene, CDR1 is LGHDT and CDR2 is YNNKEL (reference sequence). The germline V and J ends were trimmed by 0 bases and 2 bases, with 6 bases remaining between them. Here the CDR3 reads CASSQDKYTDTQYF. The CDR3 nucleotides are TGTGCCAGCAGCCAAGATAAGTACACAGATACGCAGTATTTT.

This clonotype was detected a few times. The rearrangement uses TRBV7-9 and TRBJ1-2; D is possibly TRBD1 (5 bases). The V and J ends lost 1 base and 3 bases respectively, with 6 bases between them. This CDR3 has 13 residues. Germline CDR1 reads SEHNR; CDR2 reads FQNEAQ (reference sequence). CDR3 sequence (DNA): TGTGCCAGCAGCTTAGGGGACGACTATGGCTACACCTTC. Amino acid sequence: CASSLGDDYGYTF.

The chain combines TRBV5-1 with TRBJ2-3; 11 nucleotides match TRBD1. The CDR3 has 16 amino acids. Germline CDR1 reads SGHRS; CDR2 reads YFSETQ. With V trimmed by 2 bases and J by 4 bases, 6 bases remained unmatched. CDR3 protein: CASSLRGQGGPDTQYF. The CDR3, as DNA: TGCGCCAGCAGCTTAAGGGGACAGGGGGGTCCAGATACGCAGTATTTT.

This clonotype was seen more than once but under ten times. This CDR3 reads CASSPSGPAGGQGETQYF. Here the CDR3 DNA reads TGTGCCAGCTCACCATCAGGTCCAGCGGGGGGACAGGGAGAGACCCAGTACTTC. The V and J genes are TRBV18 and TRBJ2-5; D may match TRBD1 or TRBD2 (9 bases each). Trimming pared 2 bases from V and 4 bases from J, leaving 23 bases between. Germline V gene sequence: CDR1 KGHSH, CDR2 LQKENI. The CDR3 spans 18 residues.